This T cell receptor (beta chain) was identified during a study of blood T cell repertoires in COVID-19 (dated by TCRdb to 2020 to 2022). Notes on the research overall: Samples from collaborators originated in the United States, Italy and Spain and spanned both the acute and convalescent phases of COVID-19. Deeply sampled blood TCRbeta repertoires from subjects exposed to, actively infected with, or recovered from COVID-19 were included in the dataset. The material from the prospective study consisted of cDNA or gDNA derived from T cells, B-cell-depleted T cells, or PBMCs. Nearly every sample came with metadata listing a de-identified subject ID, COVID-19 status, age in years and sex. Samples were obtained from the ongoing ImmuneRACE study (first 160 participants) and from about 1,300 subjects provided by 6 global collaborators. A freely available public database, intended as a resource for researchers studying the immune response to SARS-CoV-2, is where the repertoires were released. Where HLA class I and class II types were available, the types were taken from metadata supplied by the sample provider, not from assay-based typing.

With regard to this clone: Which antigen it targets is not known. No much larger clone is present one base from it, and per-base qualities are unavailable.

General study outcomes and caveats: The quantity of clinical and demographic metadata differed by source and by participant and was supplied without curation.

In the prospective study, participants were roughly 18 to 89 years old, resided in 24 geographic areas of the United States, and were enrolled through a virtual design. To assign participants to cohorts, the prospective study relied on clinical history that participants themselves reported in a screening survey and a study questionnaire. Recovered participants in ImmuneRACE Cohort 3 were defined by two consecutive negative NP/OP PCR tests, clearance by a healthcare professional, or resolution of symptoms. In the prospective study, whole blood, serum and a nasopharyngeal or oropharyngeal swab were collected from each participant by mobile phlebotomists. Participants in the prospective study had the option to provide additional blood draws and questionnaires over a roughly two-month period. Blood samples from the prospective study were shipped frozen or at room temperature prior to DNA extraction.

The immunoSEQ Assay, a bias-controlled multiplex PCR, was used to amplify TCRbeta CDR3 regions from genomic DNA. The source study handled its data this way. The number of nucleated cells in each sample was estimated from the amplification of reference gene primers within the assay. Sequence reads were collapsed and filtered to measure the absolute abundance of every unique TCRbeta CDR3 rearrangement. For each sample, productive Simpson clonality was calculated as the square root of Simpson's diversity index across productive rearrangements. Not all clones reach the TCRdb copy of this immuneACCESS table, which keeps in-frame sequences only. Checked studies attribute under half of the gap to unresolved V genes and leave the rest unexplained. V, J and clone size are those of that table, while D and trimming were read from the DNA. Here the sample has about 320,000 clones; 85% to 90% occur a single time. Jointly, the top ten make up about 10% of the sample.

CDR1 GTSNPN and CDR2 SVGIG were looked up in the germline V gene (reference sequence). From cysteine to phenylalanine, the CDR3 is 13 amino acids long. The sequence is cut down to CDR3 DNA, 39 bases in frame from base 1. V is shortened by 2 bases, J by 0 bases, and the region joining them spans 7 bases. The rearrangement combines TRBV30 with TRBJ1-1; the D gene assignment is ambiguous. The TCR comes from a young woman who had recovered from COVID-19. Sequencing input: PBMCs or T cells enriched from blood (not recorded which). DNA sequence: TGTGCCTGGAGTTCTTTAATGAACACTGAAGCTTTCTTT. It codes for CAWSSLMNTEAFF.